This T cell receptor beta chain was sequenced in a study of patients and donors after allogeneic stem cell transplantation. V dropped 0 bases and J dropped 3; count of bases not matched to a gene: 6. The length of the CDR3 is 15 residues. Germline V lookup: CDR1 SQVTM, CDR2 ANQGSEA. TCRdb re-called the RT-PCR reads with MiXCR, one entry per CDR3 protein. Among more than 150,000 distinct CDR3 sequences listed, 41% were seen once. The chain links TRBV29-1 to TRBJ1-1, with 8 bases fitting TRBD1. The sequenced sample was blood, either unsorted or a sorted T cell fraction (not recorded which). The origin of this receptor is a human donor who was either an allogeneic HSCT recipient or a stem cell or donor lymphocyte infusion donor (not recorded which). It is not recorded whose cells these are; they may come from a transplant donor. The CDR3 loop reads CSVEEPGGRDTEAFF. The CDR3 coding sequence is TGCAGCGTTGAAGAACCAGGGGGCAGAGACACTGAAGCTTTCTTT.